This TCR beta chain comes out of a study of OX40 agonist ivuxolimab in advanced cancers. General study results and limits: Both blood CD4+ and CD8+ T cells showed clonal growth by week 6 at 0.1 to 3.0 mg/kg.

In this sample, this clone turned up once. Its specificity is not known. Exclusion of a patient followed from autoimmune disease history or systemic immunosuppression. The data were produced by immunoSEQ multiplex PCR, yet TCRdb's version contains in-frame clones alone and is incomplete. The top ten clones hold approximately 19% of a sample with tens of thousands of clones, 90% to 95% of them seen once. Deletions cut 7 bases from V and 4 bases from J, with 19 bases between. CDR3 length: 15 residues. Germline CDR1 reads SGHAT; CDR2 reads FQDESV (reference sequence). This receptor was taken from an adult with an advanced solid tumor such as melanoma, head and neck, liver or kidney cancer. J is TRBJ1-1 and V is TRBV11-1; D remains ambiguous. The sequenced sample was CD4+ or CD8+ T cells sorted from blood, obtained in a trial of the OX40 agonist ivuxolimab. For the CDR3, the DNA is TGTGCCAGCACCGAGTGGGCAGCCTACGGCACTGAAGCTTTCTTT. Protein product: CASTEWAAYGTEAFF.